The clone carrying this T cell receptor (beta chain) has a handful of counts. This specimen belongs to a study of patients and donors after allogeneic stem cell transplantation. The CDR3 is 16 amino acids. Between the trimmed V and J ends, which lost 0 bases and 8 bases, there was a span of 17 bases. In germline, CDR1 is SGHRS, CDR2 YFSETQ. TCRdb passed the RT-PCR reads through MiXCR, listing each CDR3 protein once. The top ten hold around 30% of the sample, which has 90,000 to 120,000 distinct CDR3 sequences, 35% to 45% seen once. The chain links TRBV5-1 to TRBJ1-4; tentative D call: TRBD1 (5 bases). The sequence was obtained from a human donor who was either an allogeneic HSCT recipient or a stem cell or donor lymphocyte infusion donor (not recorded which). It is not recorded whose cells these are; they may come from a transplant donor. The sequenced sample consisted of blood, either unsorted or a sorted T cell fraction (not recorded which). The CDR3 DNA is TGCGCCAGCAGCTTGGATGGCCGGGGCTCAGGGGAAAAACTGTTTTTT. Its protein is CASSLDGRGSGEKLFF.